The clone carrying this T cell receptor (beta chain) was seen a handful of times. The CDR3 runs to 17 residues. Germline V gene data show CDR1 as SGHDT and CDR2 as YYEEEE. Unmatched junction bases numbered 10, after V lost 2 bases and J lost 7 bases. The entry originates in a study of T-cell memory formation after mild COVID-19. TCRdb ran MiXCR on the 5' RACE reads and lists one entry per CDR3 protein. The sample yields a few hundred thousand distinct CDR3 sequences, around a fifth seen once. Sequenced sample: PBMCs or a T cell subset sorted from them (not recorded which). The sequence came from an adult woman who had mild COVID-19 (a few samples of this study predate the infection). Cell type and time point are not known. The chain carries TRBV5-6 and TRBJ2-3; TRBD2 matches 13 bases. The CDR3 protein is CASSLELLAGGRNTQYF. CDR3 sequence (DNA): TGTGCCAGCAGCTTAGAACTACTAGCGGGGGGGCGAAATACGCAGTATTTT.